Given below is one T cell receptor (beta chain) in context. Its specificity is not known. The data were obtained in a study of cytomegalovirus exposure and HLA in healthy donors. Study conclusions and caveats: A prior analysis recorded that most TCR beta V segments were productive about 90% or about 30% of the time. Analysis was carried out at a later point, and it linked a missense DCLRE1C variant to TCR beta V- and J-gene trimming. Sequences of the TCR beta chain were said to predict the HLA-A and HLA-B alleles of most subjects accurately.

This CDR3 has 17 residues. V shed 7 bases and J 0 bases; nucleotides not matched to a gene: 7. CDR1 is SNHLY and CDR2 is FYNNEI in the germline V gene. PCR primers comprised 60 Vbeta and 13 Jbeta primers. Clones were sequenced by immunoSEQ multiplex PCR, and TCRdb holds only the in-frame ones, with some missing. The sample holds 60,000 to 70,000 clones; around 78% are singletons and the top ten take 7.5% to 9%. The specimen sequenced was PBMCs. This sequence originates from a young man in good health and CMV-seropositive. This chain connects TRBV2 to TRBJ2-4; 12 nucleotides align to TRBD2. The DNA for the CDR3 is TGTGCCAGCACTCCCCCTAGCGGGGGGGCAGCCAAAAACATTCAGTACTTC. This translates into CASTPPSGGAAKNIQYF.